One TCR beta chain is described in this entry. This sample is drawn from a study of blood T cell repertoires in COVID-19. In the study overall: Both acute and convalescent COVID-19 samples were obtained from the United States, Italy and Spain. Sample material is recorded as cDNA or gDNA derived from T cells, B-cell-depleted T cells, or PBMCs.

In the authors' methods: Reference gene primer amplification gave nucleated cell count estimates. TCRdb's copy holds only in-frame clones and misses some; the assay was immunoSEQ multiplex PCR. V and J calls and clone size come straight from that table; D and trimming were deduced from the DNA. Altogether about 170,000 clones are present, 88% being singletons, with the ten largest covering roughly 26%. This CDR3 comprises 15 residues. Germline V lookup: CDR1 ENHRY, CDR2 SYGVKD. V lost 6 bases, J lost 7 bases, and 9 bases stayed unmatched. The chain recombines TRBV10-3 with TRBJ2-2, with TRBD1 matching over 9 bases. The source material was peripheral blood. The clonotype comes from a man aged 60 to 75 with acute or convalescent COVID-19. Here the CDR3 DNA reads TGTGCCATCAGCGTGACAGGGGGACATGGCGGGGAGCTGTTTTTT. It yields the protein CAISVTGGHGGELFF.